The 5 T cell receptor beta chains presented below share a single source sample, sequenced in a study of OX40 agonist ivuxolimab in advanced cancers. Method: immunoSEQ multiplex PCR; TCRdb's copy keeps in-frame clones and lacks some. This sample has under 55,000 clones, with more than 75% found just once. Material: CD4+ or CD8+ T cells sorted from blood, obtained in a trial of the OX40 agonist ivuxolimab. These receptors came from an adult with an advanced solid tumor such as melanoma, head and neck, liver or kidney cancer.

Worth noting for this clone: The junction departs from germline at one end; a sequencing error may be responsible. The CDR3 region has the DNA TGCGTCAGCAGCCAGGATTCGCTAGAGCAGTACTTC. Translation: CVSSQDSLEQYF. The chain is built from TRBV5-1 and TRBJ2-7; D remains ambiguous. Germline assignment: CDR1 SGHRS and CDR2 YFSETQ. This CDR3 region has 12 residues.

The CDR3 nucleotides read TGTGCCACCAGCCTCCGGCGGGGGGGCTCCTACGAGCAGTACTTC. Its protein product is CATSLRRGGSYEQYF. J is TRBJ2-7 and V is TRBV15, with 9 bases that match TRBD2. This CDR3 has 15 amino acids. J lost 0 bases, V lost 5 bases, and 5 bases had no gene match. CDR1 and CDR2 (germline): LNHNV, YYDKDF (reference sequence).

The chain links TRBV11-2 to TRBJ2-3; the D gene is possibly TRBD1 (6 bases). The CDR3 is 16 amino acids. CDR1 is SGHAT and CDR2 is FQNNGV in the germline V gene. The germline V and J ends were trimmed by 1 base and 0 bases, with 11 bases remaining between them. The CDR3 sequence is CASSLARGKSTDTQYF. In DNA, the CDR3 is TGTGCCAGCAGCTTAGCTAGGGGGAAAAGCACAGATACGCAGTATTTT.

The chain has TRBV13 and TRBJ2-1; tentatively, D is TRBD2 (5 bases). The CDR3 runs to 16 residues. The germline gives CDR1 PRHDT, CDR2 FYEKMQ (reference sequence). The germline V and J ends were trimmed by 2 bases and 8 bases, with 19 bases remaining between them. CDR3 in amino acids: CASSLPTSGSPDEQFF. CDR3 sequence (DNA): TGTGCCAGCAGCTTACCCACCTCGGGATCCCCGGATGAGCAGTTCTTC. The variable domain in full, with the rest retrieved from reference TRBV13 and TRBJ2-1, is AAGVIQSPRHLIKEKRETATLKCYPIPRHDTVYWYQQGPGQDPQFLISFYEKMQSDKGSIPDRFSAQQFSDYHSELNMSSLELGDSALYFCASSLPTSGSPDEQFFGPGTRLTVL.

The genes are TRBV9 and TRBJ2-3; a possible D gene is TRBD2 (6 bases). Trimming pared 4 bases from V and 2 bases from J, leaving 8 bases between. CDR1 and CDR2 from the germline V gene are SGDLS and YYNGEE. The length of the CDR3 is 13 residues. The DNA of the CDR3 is TGTGCCAGCAGCCGGGGGTTCACAGATACGCAGTATTTT. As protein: CASSRGFTDTQYF.